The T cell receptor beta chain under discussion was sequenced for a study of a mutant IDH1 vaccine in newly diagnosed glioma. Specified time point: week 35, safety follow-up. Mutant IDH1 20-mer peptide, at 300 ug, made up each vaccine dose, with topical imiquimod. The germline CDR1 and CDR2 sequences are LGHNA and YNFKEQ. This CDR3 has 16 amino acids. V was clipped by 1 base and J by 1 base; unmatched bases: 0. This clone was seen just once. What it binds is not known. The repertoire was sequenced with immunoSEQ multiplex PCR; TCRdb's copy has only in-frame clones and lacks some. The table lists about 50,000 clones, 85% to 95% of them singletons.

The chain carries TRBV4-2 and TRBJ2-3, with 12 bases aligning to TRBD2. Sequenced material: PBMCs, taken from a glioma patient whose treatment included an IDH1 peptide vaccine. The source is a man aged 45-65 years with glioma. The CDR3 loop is CASSQGTSGGTDTQYF. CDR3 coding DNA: TGTGCCAGCAGCCAAGGGACTAGCGGGGGCACAGATACGCAGTATTTT.